The 20 T cell receptor beta chains presented below share a single source sample, sequenced in a study of blood T cell repertoires in COVID-19. Some clones are missing from TCRdb's copy, which holds only in-frame ones; the method was immunoSEQ multiplex PCR. In the table there are hundreds of thousands of clones, roughly 85% of which are singletons. The specimen was peripheral blood. Receptors were obtained from a man aged 45-65 years with active or convalescent COVID-19.

The chain employs TRBV11-2 and TRBJ2-1; 11 bases are a match to TRBD2. Germline lookup yields CDR1 SGHAT and CDR2 FQNNGV. The V gene end was trimmed by 6 bases and the J gene end by 4 bases; junction bases not matched to a gene: 17. The CDR3 length is 19 residues. CDR3 DNA: TGTGCCAGCAGTCCCTCTAGCCTAGCGGGGGGATCTGGGTACAATGAGCAGTTCTTC. It yields the protein CASSPSSLAGGSGYNEQFF.

In this sample, this clone turned up once. The J gene is TRBJ2-3, the V gene TRBV28, with a tentative D call TRBD2 (5 bases). V dropped 7 bases and J dropped 1 base, with 15 bases sitting between them. The CDR3 is 15 amino acids. Germline V gene data show CDR1 as MDHEN and CDR2 as SYDVKM. The CDR3 region has the DNA TGTGCCAGCATAAGAAGCGGAGGCCGCACAGATACGCAGTATTTT. This codes for CASIRSGGRTDTQYF.

This chain joins TRBV27 and TRBJ1-1; D call uncertain. The CDR3 covers 13 residues. Per germline, CDR1 MNHEY and CDR2 SMNVEV (reference sequence). V shed 8 bases and J shed 5 bases, with 15 bases lying between them. The DNA of the CDR3 is TGTGCCAGCCGCCGGGAGGGCAGGACTGAAGCTTTCTTT. It encodes CASRREGRTEAFF.

The chain combines TRBV11-2 with TRBJ2-3; 11 bases fit TRBD2. Germline CDR1 and CDR2: SGHAT and FQNNGV. The V gene end was trimmed by 5 bases and the J gene end by 1 base; junction bases not matched to a gene: 11. The CDR3 has 18 residues. The CDR3 sequence is CASSASGRNNWGTDTQYF. The CDR3 nucleotides are TGTGCCAGCAGCGCTAGCGGGAGGAATAATTGGGGCACAGATACGCAGTATTTT.

This clone was seen a few times. The genes are TRBV7-9 and TRBJ1-1; D may be TRBD1 (5 bases). V was pared by 2 bases and J by 7 bases, with 8 bases between. This CDR3 spans 12 amino acids. From germline, CDR1 is SEHNR and CDR2 FQNEAQ (reference sequence). In nucleotides, the CDR3 is TGTGCCAGCAGCTTAAGACAGCTTGAAGCTTTCTTT. Protein product: CASSLRQLEAFF.

The chain recombines TRBV4-3 with TRBJ2-1, with D possibly TRBD1 on 6 matching bases. V was clipped by 0 bases and J by 6 bases, with 12 bases between them. CDR3 length equals 15 residues. From germline, CDR1 is LGHNA and CDR2 YSLEER. CDR3 in DNA: TGCGCCAGCAGCCAAGACCGAGGACAGCGCAATGAGCAGTTCTTC. Its translation: CASSQDRGQRNEQFF.

The V call is TRBV30, the J call TRBJ1-6, with D unclear. This CDR3 has 14 amino acids. Germline-derived CDR1 and CDR2 are GTSNPN and SVGIG (reference sequence). V dropped 6 bases and J dropped 7 bases, with 16 bases sitting between them. The CDR3 reads CACPEGAGNSPLHF. The CDR3 coding sequence is TGTGCCTGTCCCGAGGGTGCTGGGAATTCACCCCTCCACTTT.

This clone was found once. The chain links TRBV28 to TRBJ1-4, with D perhaps TRBD1 (6 bases). Germline-derived CDR1 and CDR2 are MDHEN and SYDVKM. The CDR3 sequence is 15 residues long. V shed 4 bases and J shed 8 bases, with 17 bases lying between them. The CDR3 protein is CASSSRDTRIEKLFF. CDR3 coding DNA: TGTGCCAGCAGTTCTCGGGACACCAGGATAGAAAAACTGTTTTTT.

The chain links TRBV12-3 or TRBV12-4 to TRBJ1-2; maybe TRBD1 (6 bases). Between the trimmed V and J ends, which lost 6 bases and 7 bases, there was a span of 15 bases. This CDR3 spans 13 amino acids. The CDR3 nucleotides read TGTGCCAGCAGACTAAGGGGGTTTTCTGGCTACACCTTC. Protein: CASRLRGFSGYTF.

The chain recombines TRBV6-5 with TRBJ1-5, with 7 bases lining up with TRBD1. Germline loops: CDR1 MNHEY, CDR2 SVGAGI. The CDR3 is made up of 14 amino acids. The V and J ends lost 6 bases and 5 bases, in that order; junction bases with no gene match: 7. The CDR3 sequence is CASRRQGGDQPQHF. The CDR3 coding sequence is TGTGCCAGCAGGCGACAGGGAGGTGATCAGCCCCAGCATTTT.

This rearrangement joins TRBV11-2 to TRBJ2-7, with D possibly matching TRBD2 (8 bases). Germline CDR1 reads SGHAT; CDR2 reads FQNNGV. The V end lost 5 bases, the J end lost 0 bases, and 17 bases lay between the germline ends. The CDR3 has 16 residues. DNA of the CDR3: TGTGCCAGCAGCAAAGGGGGCGGGAGGAGCTCCTACGAGCAGTACTTC. This codes for CASSKGGGRSSYEQYF.

The gene calls are TRBV30 and TRBJ1-2; 7 nucleotides align to TRBD1. The V gene end was trimmed by 2 bases and the J gene end by 6 bases; junction bases not matched to a gene: 3. CDR1 and CDR2 from the germline V gene are GTSNPN and SVGIG (reference sequence). This CDR3 contains 12 residues. CDR3 sequence reads: CAWSPGGDGYTF. DNA for the CDR3: TGTGCCTGGAGTCCAGGGGGTGATGGCTACACCTTC. Full variable domain (rest looked up from reference TRBV30 and TRBJ1-2): SQTIHQWPATLVQPVGSPLSLECTVEGTSNPNLYWYRQAAGRGLQLLFYSVGIGQISSEVPQNLSASRPQDRQFILSSKKLLLSDSGFYLCAWSPGGDGYTFGSGTRLTVV.

V usage is TRBV6-6 and J usage is TRBJ2-7; no reliable D call. V was trimmed by 0 bases and J by 5 bases, leaving 11 bases between them. CDR3 length: 14 amino acids. Germline CDR1 reads MNHNY; CDR2 reads SVGAGI (reference sequence). DNA of the CDR3: TGTGCCAGCAGTTACTCGAGGAGAGCCGACGAGCAGTACTTC. As protein: CASSYSRRADEQYF.

CDR3 sequence (DNA): TGTGCCTGGAGTCAGTTATACAATGAGCAGTTCTTC. Protein product: CAWSQLYNEQFF. V and J are TRBV30 and TRBJ2-1, with D unresolved. Deletions cut 2 bases from V and 4 bases from J, with 6 bases between. Germline V gives CDR1 GTSNPN, CDR2 SVGIG (reference sequence). The CDR3 sequence is 12 residues long.

V gene TRBV5-6 combines with J gene TRBJ2-3; D gene ambiguous. This CDR3 contains 15 residues. Trimming cost V 4 bases and J 1 base, with 13 bases left between them. Germline V lookup: CDR1 SGHDT, CDR2 YYEEEE. Here the CDR3 DNA reads TGTGCCAGCAGCAGGCTAGATTTGGGCACAGATACGCAGTATTTT. This translates into CASSRLDLGTDTQYF.

This chain uses TRBV10-3 with TRBJ1-2; the match to TRBD1 covers 9 bases. CDR1 ENHRY and CDR2 SYGVKD come from the germline V gene. The CDR3 runs 18 residues. The J segment lost 0 bases and the V segment lost 2 bases, leaving 10 bases of the junction unmatched. CDR3 nucleotide sequence: TGTGCCATCAGTGAGGCCCCGGGACAGGGCGGTACTAACTATGGCTACACCTTC. Translating it yields CAISEAPGQGGTNYGYTF.

The rearrangement links TRBV4-1 to TRBJ1-5; 8 bases map to TRBD1. V trimming: 4 bases; J trimming: 7 bases; junction bases outside the gene matches: 15. The CDR3 runs to 17 residues. Germline lookup yields CDR1 MGHRA and CDR2 YSYEKL. DNA for the CDR3: TGCGCCAGCAGCCCAGAACCCCCCAGGGGGCTATTCCAGCCCCAGCATTTT. Protein sequence: CASSPEPPRGLFQPQHF.

This clone has only a few counts. V gene TRBV15 combines with J gene TRBJ1-2; 10 positions match TRBD1. The trim removed 3 bases at V and 2 bases at J, leaving 3 bases unmatched. Looked up from germline, CDR1 is LNHNV and CDR2 is YYDKDF (reference sequence). This CDR3 has 15 residues. CDR3: CATSSRDRGNYGYTF. The CDR3 DNA reads as TGTGCCACCAGCAGCCGGGACAGGGGAAACTATGGCTACACCTTC.

This clone was detected only a few times. The J gene is TRBJ2-7, the V gene TRBV4-1; 10 positions match TRBD2. J lost 2 bases, V lost 4 bases, and 14 bases had no gene match. Germline V gene lookup returns CDR1 MGHRA and CDR2 YSYEKL. CDR3 length equals 18 residues. The DNA for the CDR3 is TGCGCCAGCAGCCCCAAGGGATGGACTAGCGGAAGTCCCTACGAGCAGTACTTC. It is translated as CASSPKGWTSGSPYEQYF.

Notes on this clone: One end of the junction is discordant with germline, which a read error may explain. The chain joins TRBV4-2 to TRBJ2-7; 8 nucleotides agree with TRBD2. This CDR3 region has 14 residues. From germline, CDR1 is LGHNA and CDR2 YNFKEQ. The CDR3: CASSQDPILAEPNF. CDR3 coding DNA: TGTGCCAGCAGCCAAGATCCAATACTAGCGGAGCCCAACTTC.